The following is a TCR beta chain sequence with its context. The entry originates in a study of blood T cell repertoires in COVID-19. Study-wide background: PBMCs, B-cell-depleted T cells, or T cells provided the cDNA or gDNA that made up the material.

Trimming took 2 bases from V and 5 from J, leaving 7 bases between them. The CDR3 sequence is 14 residues long. In germline, CDR1 is LGHNA, CDR2 YSLEER. Data came from immunoSEQ multiplex PCR; TCRdb stores just in-frame clones and leaves some out. Altogether 58,000 or so clones are present, 74% being singletons, with the ten largest covering roughly 28%. The origin of this receptor is a woman of 80 years or more with acute or convalescent COVID-19. The chain has TRBV4-3 and TRBJ1-6, with D perhaps matching TRBD1 (5 bases). Input material: peripheral blood. The CDR3 sequence: CASSQWGDNSPLHF. The CDR3 bases are TGCGCCAGCAGCCAATGGGGGGATAATTCACCCCTCCACTTT.